This T cell receptor (beta chain) was recorded in a study of shared clonotypes between healthy human individuals. Study-wide results and caveats: Sharing of clonotypes among donors was expected to vary with sequencing depth.

A remark on this clone: Its matching antigen is unknown.

TCRdb keeps only in-frame clones here, not all; method: immunoSEQ multiplex PCR. Of 2 million to 2.5 million clones listed, approximately 96% are singletons. Trimming removed 5 bases at V and 6 bases at J, with 16 bases between. Germline lookup yields CDR1 MNHEY and CDR2 SVGAGI. This CDR3 spans 14 amino acids. The source of this sequence is a man aged 18 to 35 in good health. The rearrangement links TRBV6-5 to TRBJ1-2, with D maybe TRBD1 (6 bases). The sequencing input was naive CD4+ T cells sorted from blood. Subset here: CD45RA+ positively selected. CDR3 nucleotide sequence: TGTGCCAGCAGTCCCCCCCAAGGGGGTAATGGCTACACCTTC. Translated: CASSPPQGGNGYTF.